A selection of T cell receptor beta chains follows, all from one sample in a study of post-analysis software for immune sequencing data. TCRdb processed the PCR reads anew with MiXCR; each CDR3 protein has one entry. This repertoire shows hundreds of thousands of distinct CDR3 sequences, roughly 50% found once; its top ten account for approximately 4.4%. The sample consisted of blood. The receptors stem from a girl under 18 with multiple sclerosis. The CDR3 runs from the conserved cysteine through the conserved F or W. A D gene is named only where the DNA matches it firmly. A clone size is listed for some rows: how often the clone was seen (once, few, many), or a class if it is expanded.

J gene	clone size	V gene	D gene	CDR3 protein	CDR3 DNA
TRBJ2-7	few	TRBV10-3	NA	CAISELALEQYF	TGTGCCATCAGTGAGTTAGCGTTAGAGCAGTACTTC
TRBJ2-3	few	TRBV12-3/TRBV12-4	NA	CASSDGTSTDTQYF	TGTGCCAGCAGTGACGGGACTAGCACAGATACGCAGTATTTT
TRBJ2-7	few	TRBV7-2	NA	CASTPEGASSYEQYF	TGTGCCAGCACCCCGGAGGGGGCAAGCTCCTACGAGCAGTACTTC
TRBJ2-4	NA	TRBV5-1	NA	CASSLGLYPPNKNIQYF	TGCGCCAGCAGCTTGGGTTTATATCCCCCCAACAAAAACATTCAGTACTTC
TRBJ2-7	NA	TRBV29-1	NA	CSVESETSYEQYF	TGCAGCGTTGAATCAGAAACCTCCTACGAGCAGTACTTC
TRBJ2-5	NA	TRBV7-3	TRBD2	CASSDGSGGAKETQYF	TGTGCCAGCAGCGACGGTAGCGGGGGGGCTAAAGAGACCCAGTACTTC
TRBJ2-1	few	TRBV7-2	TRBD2	CASTRPGLAGNEQFF	TGTGCCAGCACCCGACCGGGACTAGCAGGCAATGAGCAGTTCTTC
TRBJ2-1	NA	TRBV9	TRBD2	CASSVALAGGENEQFF	TGTGCCAGCAGCGTAGCACTGGCGGGAGGGGAAAATGAGCAGTTCTTC
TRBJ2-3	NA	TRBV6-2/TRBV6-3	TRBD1	CTSSYPDRGTDTQYF	TGTACCAGCAGTTACCCGGACAGGGGGACAGATACGCAGTATTTT
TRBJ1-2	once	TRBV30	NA	CAWSTAAARPSNYGYTF	TGTGCCTGGAGTACCGCGGCAGCCCGACCTTCAAACTATGGCTACACCTTC
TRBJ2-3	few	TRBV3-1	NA	CASSQTTSTDTQYF	TGTGCCAGCAGCCAAACTACCAGCACAGATACGCAGTATTTT